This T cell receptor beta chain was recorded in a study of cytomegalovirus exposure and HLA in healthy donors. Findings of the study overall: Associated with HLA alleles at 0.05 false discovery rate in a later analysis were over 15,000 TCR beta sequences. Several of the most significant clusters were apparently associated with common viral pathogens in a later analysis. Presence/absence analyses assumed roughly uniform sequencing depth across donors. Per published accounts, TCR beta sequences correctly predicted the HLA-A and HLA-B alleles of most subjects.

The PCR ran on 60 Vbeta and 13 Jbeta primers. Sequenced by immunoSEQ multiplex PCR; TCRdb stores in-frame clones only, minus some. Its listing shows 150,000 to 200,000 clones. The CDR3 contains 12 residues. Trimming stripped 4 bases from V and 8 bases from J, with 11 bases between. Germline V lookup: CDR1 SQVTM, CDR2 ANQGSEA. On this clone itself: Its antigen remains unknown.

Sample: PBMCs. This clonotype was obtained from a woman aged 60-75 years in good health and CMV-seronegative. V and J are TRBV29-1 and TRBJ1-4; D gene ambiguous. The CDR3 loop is CSVGDGGEKLFF. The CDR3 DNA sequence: TGCAGCGTTGGAGACGGAGGGGAAAAACTGTTTTTT.